Listed below are T cell receptor beta chains from one sample, sequenced in a study of shared clonotypes between healthy human individuals. Here immunoSEQ multiplex PCR was the method, and the copy in TCRdb shows in-frame clones only, minus some. Of 2.3 million or so clones in the sample, over 85% were seen once. Sequenced sample: naive CD4+ T cells from PBMCs. The receptors come from a young man in good health. Some clones in this sample may be carry-over from other donors' samples. The CDR3 runs from the conserved cysteine through the conserved F or W. A D gene is named only where the DNA matches it firmly. Rows may omit the clone size; those that give it use once, few, many or a size class.

J: TRBJ1-4
size: -
D: -
V: TRBV7-8
length: 16
CDR3: CASSPQQAATNEKLFF
DNA: TGTGCCAGCAGCCCCCAGCAGGCTGCAACTAATGAAAAACTGTTTTTT

J: TRBJ2-7
size: -
D: -
V: TRBV5-5
length: 11
CDR3: CASSSWNEQYF
DNA: TGTGCCAGCAGCTCCTGGAACGAGCAGTACTTC

J: TRBJ2-3
size: -
D: -
V: TRBV21-1
length: 14
CDR3: CAINSCRWTDTQYF
DNA: TGTGCCATAAACTCATGTAGGTGGACAGATACGCAGTATTTT

J: TRBJ2-1
size: -
D: TRBD2
V: TRBV18
length: 19
CDR3: CASSPLGVAGPSSYNEQFF
DNA: TGTGCCAGCTCACCCCTCGGAGTAGCGGGGCCCAGCTCCTACAATGAGCAGTTCTTC

J: TRBJ1-1
size: -
D: -
V: TRBV4-2
length: 14
CDR3: CASSRTIQGAEAFF
DNA: TGTGCCAGCAGCCGGACTATTCAAGGGGCTGAAGCTTTCTTT

J: TRBJ1-2
size: -
D: TRBD1
V: TRBV5-1
length: 17
CDR3: CASSLAGTGAFNYGYTF
DNA: TGCGCCAGCAGCTTGGCAGGGACAGGGGCTTTTAACTATGGCTACACCTTC

J: TRBJ2-5
size: -
D: TRBD2
V: TRBV5-1
length: 16
CDR3: CASSLGGRAGQETQYF
DNA: TGCGCCAGCAGCTTAGGCGGGAGGGCCGGACAAGAGACCCAGTACTTC

J: TRBJ2-7
size: -
D: -
V: TRBV6-5
length: 13
CDR3: CASSYYSGYEQYF
DNA: TGTGCCAGCAGTTATTACAGCGGCTACGAGCAGTACTTC

J: TRBJ2-1
size: -
D: -
V: TRBV7-3
length: 14
CDR3: CASSVWGPYNEQFF
DNA: TGTGCCAGCAGCGTCTGGGGGCCCTACAATGAGCAGTTCTTC

J: TRBJ2-7
size: -
D: TRBD2
V: TRBV6-6
length: 16
CDR3: CASSRPSGRAFYEQYF
DNA: TGTGCCAGCAGCCGCCCTAGCGGGAGGGCCTTCTACGAGCAGTACTTC

J: TRBJ2-2
size: -
D: TRBD2
V: TRBV29-1
length: 14
CDR3: CSAGTSVNTGELFF
DNA: TGCAGCGCAGGGACTAGCGTAAACACCGGGGAGCTGTTTTTT

J: TRBJ2-1
size: -
D: -
V: TRBV6-1
length: 16
CDR3: CASSKGAGPAYNEQFF
DNA: TGTGCCAGCAGTAAAGGCGCGGGGCCAGCCTACAATGAGCAGTTCTTC

J: TRBJ2-6
size: -
D: -
V: TRBV25-1
length: 13
CDR3: CASSLRGANVLTF
DNA: TGTGCCAGCAGCCTTCGTGGGGCCAACGTCCTGACTTTC

J: TRBJ2-1
size: -
D: -
V: TRBV2
length: 14
CDR3: CAAGTDPTYNEQFF
DNA: TGTGCCGCGGGAACCGACCCTACGTACAATGAGCAGTTCTTC

J: TRBJ2-1
size: -
D: -
V: TRBV6-6
length: 14
CDR3: CASSFLRETNEQFF
DNA: TGTGCCAGCAGTTTCTTACGGGAGACCAATGAGCAGTTCTTC

J: TRBJ1-1
size: -
D: TRBD1
V: TRBV6-5
length: 13
CDR3: CASIATGDTEAFF
DNA: TGTGCCAGCATAGCGACAGGGGACACTGAAGCTTTCTTT

J: TRBJ2-4
size: once
D: -
V: TRBV29-1
length: 14
CDR3: CSVGLTIAKNIQYF
DNA: TGCAGCGTGGGACTCACTATAGCCAAAAACATTCAGTACTTC

J: TRBJ2-2
size: -
D: -
V: TRBV7-2
length: 13
CDR3: CASTTVGGGELFF
DNA: TGTGCCAGCACCACCGTAGGGGGCGGGGAGCTGTTTTTT

J: TRBJ2-7
size: -
D: TRBD2
V: TRBV7-9
length: 14
CDR3: CASSFWREDYEQYF
DNA: TGTGCCAGCAGCTTCTGGCGGGAGGACTACGAGCAGTACTTC

J: TRBJ1-5
size: -
D: TRBD1
V: TRBV5-1
length: 14
CDR3: CASSEGQGNQPQHF
DNA: TGCGCCAGCAGCGAGGGACAGGGGAATCAGCCCCAGCATTTT

J: TRBJ2-7
size: -
D: TRBD2
V: TRBV7-2
length: 15
CDR3: CASSLGGTSSYEQYF
DNA: TGTGCCAGCAGCTTAGGGGGGACTAGTTCCTACGAGCAGTACTTC

J: TRBJ1-4
size: -
D: -
V: TRBV19
length: 14
CDR3: CASSIAPRGEKLFF
DNA: TGTGCCAGTAGTATTGCCCCACGGGGTGAAAAACTGTTTTTT

J: TRBJ2-3
size: -
D: -
V: TRBV7-3
length: 20
CDR3: CASSLLPASGRHRTWDTQYF
DNA: TGTGCCAGCAGCTTACTCCCAGCCAGCGGGCGGCACCGAACCTGGGATACGCAGTATTTT

J: TRBJ2-7
size: -
D: TRBD1
V: TRBV7-9
length: 17
CDR3: CASSLGTGGFGSYEQYF
DNA: TGTGCCAGCAGCTTGGGGACAGGGGGTTTCGGATCCTACGAGCAGTACTTC

J: TRBJ2-4
size: -
D: -
V: TRBV28
length: 12
CDR3: CASSWSKNIQYF
DNA: TGTGCCAGCAGTTGGTCCAAAAACATTCAGTACTTC

J: TRBJ1-4
size: once
D: TRBD1
V: TRBV5-4
length: 16
CDR3: CASSPRRGQSNEKLFF
DNA: TGTGCCAGCAGCCCTCGGAGGGGGCAGAGTAATGAAAAACTGTTTTTT

J: TRBJ2-6
size: -
D: TRBD2
V: TRBV9
length: 19
CDR3: CASSAPRWGEGSGANVLTF
DNA: TGTGCCAGCAGCGCCCCCCGGTGGGGGGAGGGCTCTGGGGCCAACGTCCTGACTTTC

J: TRBJ2-3
size: -
D: -
V: TRBV5-1
length: 15
CDR3: CASSLRWGSGDTQYF
DNA: TGCGCCAGCAGCTTGAGGTGGGGTAGCGGAGATACGCAGTATTTT

J: TRBJ2-3
size: -
D: -
V: TRBV27
length: 14
CDR3: CASSLGGTTDTQYF
DNA: TGTGCCAGCAGTTTGGGCGGAACGACAGATACGCAGTATTTT

J: TRBJ2-1
size: -
D: TRBD1
V: TRBV19
length: 14
CDR3: CASKRDRGRREQFF
DNA: TGTGCCAGTAAGAGGGACAGGGGGCGAAGAGAGCAGTTCTTC

J: TRBJ2-7
size: -
D: TRBD2
V: TRBV5-1
length: 15
CDR3: CASSTSSGRRDEQYF
DNA: TGCGCCAGCAGCACCTCTAGCGGGAGGAGGGACGAGCAGTACTTC

J: TRBJ1-2
size: few
D: -
V: TRBV5-4
length: 16
CDR3: CASSLNSGGGLYGYTF
DNA: TGTGCCAGCAGCTTGAATAGCGGGGGAGGCCTCTATGGCTACACCTTC

J: TRBJ2-1
size: -
D: -
V: TRBV7-3
length: 13
CDR3: CASSLTRESEQFF
DNA: TGTGCCAGCAGCTTAACACGGGAGAGCGAGCAGTTCTTC

J: TRBJ2-5
size: -
D: -
V: TRBV4-1
length: 13
CDR3: CASSLGRAETQYF
DNA: TGCGCCAGCAGCTTGGGCCGAGCGGAGACCCAGTACTTC

J: TRBJ1-5
size: -
D: -
V: TRBV7-2
length: 15
CDR3: CASSLAPGTNQPQHF
DNA: TGTGCCAGCAGCTTAGCGCCAGGGACAAATCAGCCCCAGCATTTT

J: TRBJ2-2
size: -
D: -
V: TRBV5-1
length: 14
CDR3: CASRQRGWTGELFF
DNA: TGCGCCAGCAGGCAGCGCGGGTGGACCGGGGAGCTGTTTTTT

J: TRBJ1-1
size: once
D: -
V: TRBV5-5
length: 15
CDR3: CASSWEAGRNTEAFF
DNA: TGTGCCAGCAGCTGGGAGGCAGGGAGGAACACTGAAGCTTTCTTT

J: TRBJ1-4
size: -
D: -
V: TRBV6-1
length: 15
CDR3: CASTRLGGGFEKLFF
DNA: TGTGCCAGCACTCGTCTTGGCGGTGGGTTCGAAAAACTGTTTTTT

J: TRBJ2-5
size: -
D: TRBD2
V: TRBV18
length: 14
CDR3: CASSPLVGEGTQYF
DNA: TGTGCCAGCTCACCACTCGTAGGGGAGGGGACCCAGTACTTC

J: TRBJ2-3
size: -
D: -
V: TRBV5-1
length: 15
CDR3: CASSLGGSDTDTQYF
DNA: TGCGCCAGCAGCCTCGGGGGTTCTGATACAGATACGCAGTATTTT

J: TRBJ1-1
size: -
D: -
V: TRBV2
length: 13
CDR3: CASSVRGNTEAFF
DNA: TGTGCCAGCAGTGTAAGAGGTAACACTGAAGCTTTCTTT

J: TRBJ2-2
size: -
D: TRBD2
V: TRBV9
length: 18
CDR3: CASSVATTSGNLKAELFF
DNA: TGTGCCAGCAGCGTAGCTACAACTAGCGGGAACCTAAAGGCGGAGCTGTTTTTT